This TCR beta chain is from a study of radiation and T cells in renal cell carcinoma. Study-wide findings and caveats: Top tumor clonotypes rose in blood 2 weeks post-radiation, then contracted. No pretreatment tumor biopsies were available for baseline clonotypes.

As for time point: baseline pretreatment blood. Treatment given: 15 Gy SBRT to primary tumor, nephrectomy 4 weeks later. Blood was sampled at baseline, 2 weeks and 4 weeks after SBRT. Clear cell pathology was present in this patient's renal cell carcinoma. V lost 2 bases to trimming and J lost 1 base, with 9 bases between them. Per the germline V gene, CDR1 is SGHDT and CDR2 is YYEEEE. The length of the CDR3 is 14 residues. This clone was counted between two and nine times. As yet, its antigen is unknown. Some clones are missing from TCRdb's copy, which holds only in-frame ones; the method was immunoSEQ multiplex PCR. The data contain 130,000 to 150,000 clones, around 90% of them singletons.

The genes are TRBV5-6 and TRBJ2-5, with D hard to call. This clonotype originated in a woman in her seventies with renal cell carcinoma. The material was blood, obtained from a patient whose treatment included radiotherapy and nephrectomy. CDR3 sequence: CASSFVSTQETQYF. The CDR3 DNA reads TGTGCCAGCAGCTTTGTAAGCACCCAAGAGACCCAGTACTTC.